This is a list of T cell receptor beta chains from one sample in a study of CD8 T cells in Susac syndrome. TCRdb re-called the immunoSEQ multiplex PCR reads through MiXCR, storing one row per CDR3 protein. The top ten hold 0.08% of the sample, which has roughly 150,000 distinct CDR3 sequences, about 92% seen once. The sequenced sample consisted of CD4+ T cells from PBMCs. The receptors were sampled from a human donor in good health. The CDR3 runs from the conserved cysteine through the conserved F or W. A D gene is named only where the DNA matches it firmly. Size values are once, few and many counts, or a class for expanded clones, and some rows have none.

-	TRBV27	TRBD1	TRBJ1-1	CASSSPGQGFTEAFF	TGTGCCAGCAGTTCGCCGGGACAGGGATTCACTGAAGCTTTCTTT
-	TRBV2	-	TRBJ2-7	CASSERGVRNEQYF	TGTGCCAGCAGTGAACGAGGGGTTCGGAACGAGCAGTACTTC
-	TRBV30	-	TRBJ1-1	CAWSVMGVRTEAFF	TGTGCCTGGAGTGTAATGGGGGTTCGGACTGAAGCTTTCTTT
-	TRBV18	-	TRBJ2-2	CASSRQENGELFF	TGTGCCAGCTCACGGCAGGAGAACGGGGAGCTGTTTTTT
-	TRBV20-1	TRBD1	TRBJ2-7	CSARDPTGPYEQYF	TGCAGTGCTAGAGATCCGACAGGGCCCTACGAGCAGTACTTC
-	TRBV7-2	TRBD2	TRBJ2-1	CASSFQGLAGNEQFF	TGTGCCAGCAGCTTCCAGGGACTAGCGGGGAATGAGCAGTTCTTC
few	TRBV7-9	TRBD1	TRBJ1-5	CASSLQGDQPQHF	TGTGCCAGCAGCTTACAGGGGGACCAGCCCCAGCATTTT
-	TRBV3-1	-	TRBJ2-5	CASSQGRQETQYF	TGTGCCAGCAGCCAAGGACGTCAAGAGACCCAGTACTTC
once	TRBV25-1	TRBD2	TRBJ2-3	CASSELAGVSTDTQYF	TGTGCCAGCAGTGAATTGGCGGGGGTAAGCACAGATACGCAGTATTTT
-	TRBV18	TRBD1	TRBJ2-7	CASSPGTGGDYEQYF	TGTGCCAGCTCACCTGGGACAGGCGGGGATTACGAGCAGTACTTC
-	TRBV10-3	TRBD2	TRBJ2-7	CAISGPGRRDEQYF	TGTGCCATCAGTGGGCCCGGGAGGCGGGACGAGCAGTACTTC
-	TRBV4-3	-	TRBJ2-6	CASSQEVDSGANVLTF	TGCGCCAGCAGCCAAGAGGTGGACTCTGGGGCCAACGTCCTGACTTTC
-	TRBV10-1	-	TRBJ2-2	CASSEVGEELFF	TGCGCCAGCAGTGAGGTGGGAGAGGAGCTGTTTTTT
-	TRBV10-3	TRBD2	TRBJ2-7	CAISETSGMWSYEQYF	TGTGCCATCAGTGAGACGAGCGGGATGTGGTCCTACGAGCAGTACTTC
-	TRBV19	-	TRBJ1-5	CASSIDGYSNQPQHF	TGTGCCAGTAGTATAGATGGCTATAGCAATCAGCCCCAGCATTTT
once	TRBV4-1	-	TRBJ2-7	CASSLSGDGYEQYF	TGCGCCAGCAGCCTGTCGGGCGACGGCTACGAGCAGTACTTC
-	TRBV14	TRBD2	TRBJ2-2	CASSQGLAGTGELFF	TGTGCCAGCAGCCAAGGACTAGCGGGCACCGGGGAGCTGTTTTTT
-	TRBV29-1	TRBD1	TRBJ1-1	CSVGKQGAAFF	TGCAGCGTCGGAAAGCAGGGGGCAGCTTTCTTT
-	TRBV4-1	TRBD2	TRBJ2-3	CASSLAAGGADTQYF	TGCGCCAGCAGCCTCGCAGCGGGAGGGGCAGATACGCAGTATTTT
-	TRBV5-1	TRBD2	TRBJ2-3	CASSLVSSGGALADTQYF	TGCGCCAGCAGCTTGGTCTCTAGCGGGGGGGCCCTCGCAGATACGCAGTATTTT
-	TRBV7-2	-	TRBJ2-5	CASSPGGGGVATQYF	TGTGCCAGCAGCCCAGGGGGGGGAGGGGTAGCGACCCAGTACTTC
-	TRBV25-1	-	TRBJ2-1	CASSERIAANNEQFF	TGTGCCAGCAGTGAACGGATAGCGGCTAACAATGAGCAGTTCTTC
-	TRBV18	-	TRBJ2-5	CASSRGNQETQYF	TGTGCCAGCTCACGGGGTAACCAAGAGACCCAGTACTTC
-	TRBV7-2	TRBD1	TRBJ2-5	CASMVRTGGGETQYF	TGTGCCAGCATGGTCCGGACAGGGGGCGGAGAGACCCAGTACTTC
-	TRBV2	TRBD2	TRBJ2-2	CASSELAPTNTGELFF	TGTGCCAGCAGCGAACTAGCGCCTACGAACACCGGGGAGCTGTTTTTT
-	TRBV30	-	TRBJ1-5	CAWSEGTVNQPQHF	TGTGCCTGGAGCGAGGGTACAGTCAATCAGCCCCAGCATTTT
once	TRBV5-1	-	TRBJ1-5	CASSPVAGGNQPQHF	TGCGCCAGCAGCCCCGTTGCGGGGGGCAATCAGCCCCAGCATTTT
-	TRBV3-1	TRBD2	TRBJ2-7	CASTGGGTAEQYF	TGTGCCAGCACCGGGGGGGGAACCGCCGAGCAGTACTTC
-	TRBV20-1	-	TRBJ2-7	CSARSRTGLYEQYF	TGCAGTGCTAGGTCCCGGACTGGACTCTACGAGCAGTACTTC
-	TRBV20-1	-	TRBJ1-5	CSAASGAQPQHF	TGCAGTGCCGCCTCGGGAGCGCAGCCCCAGCATTTT
-	TRBV2	TRBD1	TRBJ1-5	CASSERTGYNQPQHF	TGTGCCAGCAGTGAAAGGACAGGGTACAATCAGCCCCAGCATTTT
-	TRBV5-6	-	TRBJ1-6	CACSSGLAGSYNSPLHF	TGTGCCTGCAGCTCGGGACTGGCGGGCTCCTATAATTCACCCCTCCACTTT
-	TRBV14	TRBD1	TRBJ1-2	CASSGQLFYGYTF	TGTGCCAGCTCGGGACAGCTCTTCTATGGCTACACCTTC
-	TRBV20-1	-	TRBJ2-6	CSARLPPGANVLTF	TGCAGTGCTAGACTTCCTCCTGGGGCCAACGTCCTGACTTTC
-	TRBV6-2/TRBV6-3	-	TRBJ2-7	CASSQTYEQYF	TGTGCCAGCAGCCAAACCTACGAGCAGTACTTC
-	TRBV10-3	TRBD2	TRBJ2-5	CAISGVPSGGETQYF	TGTGCCATCAGTGGTGTACCGAGCGGGGGGGAGACCCAGTACTTC
-	TRBV27	-	TRBJ2-7	CASSPGGWDEQYF	TGTGCCAGCAGCCCTGGGGGGTGGGACGAGCAGTACTTC
-	TRBV20-1	-	TRBJ1-1	CSARLRGLGTEAFF	TGCAGTGCTAGACTCAGGGGTCTGGGCACTGAAGCTTTCTTT
-	TRBV29-1	-	TRBJ2-5	CSVGSLEETQYF	TGCAGCGTTGGTTCACTAGAAGAGACCCAGTACTTC
-	TRBV12-3/TRBV12-4	TRBD1	TRBJ2-5	CASSSQGTKTQYF	TGTGCCAGCAGTTCACAGGGGACGAAGACCCAGTACTTC
once	TRBV10-3	TRBD1	TRBJ2-7	CAIRTGEYEQYF	TGTGCCATCAGGACAGGGGAGTACGAGCAGTACTTC
-	TRBV19	-	TRBJ1-2	CASSVRQYGYTF	TGTGCCAGTAGTGTTCGACAGTATGGCTACACCTTC
-	TRBV5-1	TRBD1	TRBJ2-2	CASSLRTGADGELFF	TGCGCCAGCAGCTTGAGGACAGGGGCGGACGGGGAGCTGTTTTTT
-	TRBV7-3	TRBD1	TRBJ2-2	CASSLNQGANTGELFF	TGTGCCAGCAGCTTAAACCAGGGGGCCAACACCGGGGAGCTGTTTTTT
-	TRBV4-1	-	TRBJ1-4	CASSQVRVTWANEKLFF	TGCGCCAGCAGCCAGGTCCGAGTCACTTGGGCTAATGAAAAACTGTTTTTT
once	TRBV23-1	-	TRBJ2-1	CASSQSWAFLIYNEQFF	TGCGCCAGCAGTCAATCGTGGGCTTTCCTTATCTACAATGAGCAGTTCTTC
-	TRBV6-5	-	TRBJ2-7	CASSYSDLREQYF	TGTGCCAGCAGTTACTCCGATTTACGCGAGCAGTACTTC
-	TRBV29-1	-	TRBJ1-1	CSVDEGRNTEAFF	TGCAGCGTTGATGAAGGACGGAACACTGAAGCTTTCTTT
-	TRBV5-4	TRBD1	TRBJ2-5	CASSSKTGLQETQYF	TGTGCCAGCAGCTCGAAGACAGGGCTGCAAGAGACCCAGTACTTC
-	TRBV10-3	TRBD2	TRBJ2-5	CAISGSGSRGQETQYF	TGTGCCATCAGTGGGTCGGGATCGCGGGGGCAAGAGACCCAGTACTTC
-	TRBV21-1	-	TRBJ2-7	CASSKGQTPSSYEQYF	TGTGCCAGCAGCAAGGGACAGACCCCTTCCTCCTACGAGCAGTACTTC
-	TRBV7-9	-	TRBJ2-2	CASSSQGAPDTGELFF	TGTGCCAGCAGTTCACAGGGAGCGCCGGACACCGGGGAGCTGTTTTTT
-	TRBV6-5	-	TRBJ2-7	CASSTGQLPRQYF	TGTGCCAGCAGTACTGGACAGTTACCCCGGCAGTACTTC
few	TRBV5-1	-	TRBJ2-6	CASRGRGHSGANVLTF	TGCGCCAGCAGAGGACGGGGACACTCTGGGGCCAACGTCCTGACTTTC